Listed here are 7 T cell receptor beta chains from one sample, sequenced in a study of beta chain features in type 1 diabetes. As every portion of the isolated RNA was reverse transcribed, the sequencing read expressed TCRB transcripts. The method was immunoSEQ multiplex PCR; TCRdb's version includes in-frame clones alone and lacks a portion of them. This table holds about 260,000 clones, under 70% found once. Source material: naive CD4+ T cells from blood. The receptor set was obtained from a man aged 25 to 40 in good health.

The genes are TRBV10-3 and TRBJ2-7, with 7 bases lining up with TRBD1. The V segment lost 3 bases and the J segment 0 bases; nucleotides outside the gene matches: 2. The germline CDR1 and CDR2 sequences are ENHRY and SYGVKD. The length of the CDR3 is 14 residues. CDR3 coding DNA: TGTGCCATCAGTGACCGGGACAGCTCCTACGAGCAGTACTTC. Encoded protein: CAISDRDSSYEQYF.

The CDR3: CASSLTGGQTQYF. The DNA of the CDR3 is TGTGCCAGCAGCTTAACGGGGGGCCAGACCCAGTACTTC. The J gene is TRBJ2-5, the V gene TRBV7-9; a possible D gene is TRBD2 (7 bases). This CDR3 region has 13 residues. CDR1 is SEHNR and CDR2 is FQNEAQ in the germline V gene (reference sequence). V was shortened by 2 bases and J by 6 bases, with 10 bases between the two germline ends.

CDR3 nucleotide sequence: TGCAGTGCTGGTAGTCAGCCCCAGCATTTT. Residues: CSAGSQPQHF. This chain joins TRBV20-1 and TRBJ1-5; no definite D call. The CDR3 covers 10 residues. The V gene lost 5 bases and the J gene lost 6 bases, with 5 bases spanning the gap. CDR1 is DFQATT and CDR2 is SNEGSKA in the germline V gene (reference sequence).

The chain is built from TRBV29-1 and TRBJ1-1; no firm D call. V dropped 6 bases and J dropped 3 bases, with 5 bases sitting between them. The germline gives CDR1 SQVTM, CDR2 ANQGSEA. CDR3 length: 10 residues. CDR3 amino acids: CSVEDTEAFF. Written as DNA, the CDR3 is TGCAGCGTGGAGGACACTGAAGCTTTCTTT.

This clone was detected a few times. The V gene is TRBV30, the J gene TRBJ2-3, with D possibly TRBD2 on 6 matching bases. CDR1 GTSNPN and CDR2 SVGIG come from the germline V gene (reference sequence). The CDR3 consists of 14 residues. Deletions cut 6 bases from V and 0 bases from J, with 13 bases between. The CDR3 loop is CACFRSGSTDTQYF. CDR3 coding DNA: TGTGCCTGTTTCCGGAGCGGGAGCACAGATACGCAGTATTTT.

V and J are TRBV2 and TRBJ1-5; the D gene is possibly TRBD1 (6 bases). The length of the CDR3 is 13 residues. Germline assignment: CDR1 SNHLY and CDR2 FYNNEI. The V end lost 8 bases, the J end lost 4 bases, and 12 bases lay between the germline ends. The CDR3 sequence is CASHRVGNQPQHF. CDR3 nucleotide sequence: TGTGCCAGCCACAGGGTGGGGAATCAGCCCCAGCATTTT.

This chain connects TRBV5-6 to TRBJ2-2; no reliable D call. The CDR3 sequence is 13 residues long. V was clipped by 4 bases and J by 7 bases, with 11 bases between them. Germline V CDR1 and CDR2: SGHDT, YYEEEE. The CDR3 DNA reads as TGTGCCAGCAGCCGGATAGTGGGCGGGGAGCTGTTTTTT. Amino acid sequence: CASSRIVGGELFF.